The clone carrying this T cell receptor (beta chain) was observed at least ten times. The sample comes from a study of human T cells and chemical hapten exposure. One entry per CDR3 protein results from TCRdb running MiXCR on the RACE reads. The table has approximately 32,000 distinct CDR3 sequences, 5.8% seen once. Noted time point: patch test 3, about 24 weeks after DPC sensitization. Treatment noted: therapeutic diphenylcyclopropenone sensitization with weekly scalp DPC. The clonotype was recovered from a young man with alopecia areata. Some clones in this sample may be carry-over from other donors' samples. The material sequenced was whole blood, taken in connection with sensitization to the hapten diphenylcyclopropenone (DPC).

This chain's CDR3 is CASSRGTEETQYF. CDR3 sequence (DNA): TGCGCCAGCAGTAGAGGAACGGAAGAGACCCAGTACTTC. The genes are TRBV10-1 and TRBJ2-5, with D unresolved. V was clipped by 5 bases and J by 3 bases, with 10 bases between them. Per germline, CDR1 WNHNN and CDR2 SYGVQD (reference sequence). The CDR3 consists of 13 residues.